This T cell receptor (beta chain) was profiled in a study of blood T cells in healthy people across ages. Study observations and caveats: Greater diversity and more naive CD4+ cells were seen in long-lived donors than in aged donors.

The use of a sample-barcoded 5' primer and a J-beta primer mix characterized a second PCR of roughly 6 to 11 cycles. TCRdb re-called the 5' RACE reads with MiXCR, one entry per CDR3 protein. Found here are 780,000 or so distinct CDR3 sequences, 56% of them singletons; the top ten hold under 30%. Of note for this clonotype: Its target is unknown.

There are 16 residues in the CDR3. J lost 11 bases, V lost 5 bases, and 15 bases had no gene match. The individuals who served as donors were healthy Caucasians living in Russia, aged roughly 6 to 95. The source of this sequence is a man aged 40-55 years in good health. The chain recombines TRBV12-3 or TRBV12-4 with TRBJ2-5; 12 nucleotides agree with TRBD2. The sequenced material came from blood. The CDR3 nucleotides are TGTGCCAGCAGTGCGCCGGGGACTAGCGGGCCCGAAAGGCAGTACTTC. Protein product: CASSAPGTSGPERQYF.